This TCR beta chain was obtained from a study of blood T cell repertoires in COVID-19. Study information: The samples span acute and convalescent COVID-19 from the United States, Italy and Spain. T cells, B-cell-depleted T cells, or PBMCs provided the cDNA or gDNA that served as material.

CDR1 SGHNT and CDR2 YYREEE come from the germline V gene (reference sequence). The CDR3 spans 13 residues. Trimming took off 0 bases at V and 3 bases at J, with 6 bases between the two ends. Clones were sequenced by immunoSEQ multiplex PCR, and TCRdb holds only the in-frame ones, with some missing. The table has around 29,000 clones, roughly nine tenths seen once. The sequence was obtained from a human donor in a cohort sampled during active COVID-19. V gene TRBV5-4 combines with J gene TRBJ2-5; D unresolved. The sequencing input was peripheral blood. CDR3 amino acids: CASSLVLEETQYF. CDR3 nucleotides: TGTGCCAGCAGCTTGGTTCTAGAAGAGACCCAGTACTTC.